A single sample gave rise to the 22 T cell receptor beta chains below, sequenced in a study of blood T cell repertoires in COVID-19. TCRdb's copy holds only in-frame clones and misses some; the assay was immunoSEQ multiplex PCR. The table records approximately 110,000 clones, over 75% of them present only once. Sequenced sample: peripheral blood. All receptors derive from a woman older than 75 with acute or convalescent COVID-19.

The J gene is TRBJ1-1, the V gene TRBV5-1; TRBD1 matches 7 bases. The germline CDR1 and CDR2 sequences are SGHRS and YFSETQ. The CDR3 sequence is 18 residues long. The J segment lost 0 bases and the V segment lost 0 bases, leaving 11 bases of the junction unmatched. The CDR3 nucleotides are TGCGCCAGCAGCTTGGCCATCGACAGGGTGAGAGTGAACACTGAAGCTTTCTTT. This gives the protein CASSLAIDRVRVNTEAFF.

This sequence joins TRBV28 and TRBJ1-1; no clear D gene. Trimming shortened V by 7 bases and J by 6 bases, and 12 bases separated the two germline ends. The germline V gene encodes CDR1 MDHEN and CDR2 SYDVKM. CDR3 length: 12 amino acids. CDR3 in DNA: TGTGCCAGCAATAAACAGAGCTCTGAAGCTTTCTTT. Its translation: CASNKQSSEAFF.

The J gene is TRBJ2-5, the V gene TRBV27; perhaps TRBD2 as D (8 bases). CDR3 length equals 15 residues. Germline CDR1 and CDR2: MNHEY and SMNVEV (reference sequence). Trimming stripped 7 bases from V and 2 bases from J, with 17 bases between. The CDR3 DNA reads TGTGCCAGCAACCGGGAGGGGGCACTTCAAGAGACCCAGTACTTC. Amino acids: CASNREGALQETQYF.

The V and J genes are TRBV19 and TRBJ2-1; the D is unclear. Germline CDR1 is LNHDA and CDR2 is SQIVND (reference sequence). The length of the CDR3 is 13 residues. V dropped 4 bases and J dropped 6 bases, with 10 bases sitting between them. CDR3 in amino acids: CASSNGASNEQFF. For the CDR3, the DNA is TGTGCCAGTAGTAATGGCGCTAGCAATGAGCAGTTCTTC.

The CDR3 reads CASSDSPRYRATNEKLFF. CDR3 DNA: TGTGCCAGCAGTGATTCCCCCCGCTACAGGGCAACTAATGAAAAACTGTTTTTT. The chain combines TRBV25-1 with TRBJ1-4, with D tentatively TRBD1 (6 bases). Germline lookup yields CDR1 MGHDK and CDR2 SYGVNS. This CDR3 contains 18 residues. Trimming removed 3 bases from V and 0 bases from J, with 17 bases in between.

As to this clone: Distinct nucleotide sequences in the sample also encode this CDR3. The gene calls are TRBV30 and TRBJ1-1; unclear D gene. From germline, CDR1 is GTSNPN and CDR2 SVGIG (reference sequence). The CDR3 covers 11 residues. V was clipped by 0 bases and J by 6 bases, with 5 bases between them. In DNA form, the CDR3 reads TGTGCCTGGAGTGTAAACTCTGAAGCTTTCTTT. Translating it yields CAWSVNSEAFF.

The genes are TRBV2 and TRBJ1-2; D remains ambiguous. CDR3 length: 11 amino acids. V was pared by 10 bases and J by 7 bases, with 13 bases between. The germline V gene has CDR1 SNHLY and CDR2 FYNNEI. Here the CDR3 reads CATAPGGGYTF. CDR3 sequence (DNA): TGTGCCACCGCACCCGGAGGTGGCTACACCTTC.

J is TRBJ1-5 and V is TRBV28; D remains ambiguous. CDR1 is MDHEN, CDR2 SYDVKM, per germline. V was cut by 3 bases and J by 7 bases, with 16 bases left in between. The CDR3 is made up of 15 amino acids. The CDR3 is CASSLMKGGMQPQHF. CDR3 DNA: TGTGCCAGCAGTTTGATGAAGGGAGGGATGCAGCCCCAGCATTTT.

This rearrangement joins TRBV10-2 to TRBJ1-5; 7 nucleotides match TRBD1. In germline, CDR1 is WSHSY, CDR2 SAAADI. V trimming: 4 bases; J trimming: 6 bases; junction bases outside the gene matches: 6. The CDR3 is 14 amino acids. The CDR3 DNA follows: TGCGCCAGCAGTGGACAGGGTCTCGGTCAGCCCCAGCATTTT. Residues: CASSGQGLGQPQHF.

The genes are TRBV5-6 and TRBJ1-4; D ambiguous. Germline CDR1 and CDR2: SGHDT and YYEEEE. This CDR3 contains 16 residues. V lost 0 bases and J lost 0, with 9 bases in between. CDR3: CASSLGQAATNEKLFF. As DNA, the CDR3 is TGTGCCAGCAGCTTGGGTCAGGCAGCAACTAATGAAAAACTGTTTTTT.

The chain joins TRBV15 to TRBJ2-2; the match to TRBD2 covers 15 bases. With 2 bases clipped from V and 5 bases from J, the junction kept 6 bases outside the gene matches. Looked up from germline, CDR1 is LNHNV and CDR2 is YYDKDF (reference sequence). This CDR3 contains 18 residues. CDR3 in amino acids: CATSRPLGLAGGTGELFF. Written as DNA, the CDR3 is TGTGCCACCAGCAGACCCCTGGGACTAGCGGGGGGAACCGGGGAGCTGTTTTTT.

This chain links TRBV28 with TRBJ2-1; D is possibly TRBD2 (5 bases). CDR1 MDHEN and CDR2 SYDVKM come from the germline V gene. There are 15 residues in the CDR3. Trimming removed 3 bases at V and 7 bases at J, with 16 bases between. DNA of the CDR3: TGTGCCAGCAGTTTGGGAGTATTTACGTTAAATGAGCAGTTCTTC. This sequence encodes CASSLGVFTLNEQFF.

Written as DNA, the CDR3 is TGTGCCAGCAGCCCGGGACCTCAACAGGGGTATCAGCCCCAGCATTTT. Translation gives CASSPGPQQGYQPQHF. V and J are TRBV7-9 and TRBJ1-5, with 7 positions matching TRBD1. V dropped 5 bases and J dropped 5; count of bases not matched to a gene: 12. The CDR3 is made up of 16 amino acids. From germline, CDR1 is SEHNR and CDR2 FQNEAQ (reference sequence).

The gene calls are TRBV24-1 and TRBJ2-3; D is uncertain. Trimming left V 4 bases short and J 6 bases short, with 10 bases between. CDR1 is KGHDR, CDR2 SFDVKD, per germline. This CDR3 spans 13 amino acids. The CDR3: CATSERGLDTQYF. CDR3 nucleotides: TGTGCCACCAGTGAACGTGGCCTGGATACGCAGTATTTT.

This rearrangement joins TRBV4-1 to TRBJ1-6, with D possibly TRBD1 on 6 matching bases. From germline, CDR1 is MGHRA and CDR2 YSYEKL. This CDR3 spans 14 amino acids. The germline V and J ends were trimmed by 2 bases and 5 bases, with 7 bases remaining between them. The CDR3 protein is CASSQRTDNSPLHF. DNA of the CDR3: TGCGCCAGCAGCCAAAGGACAGATAATTCACCCCTCCACTTT.

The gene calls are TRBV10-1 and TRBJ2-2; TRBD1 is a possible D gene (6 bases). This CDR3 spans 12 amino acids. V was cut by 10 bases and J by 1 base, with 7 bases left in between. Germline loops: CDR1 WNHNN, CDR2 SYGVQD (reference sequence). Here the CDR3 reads CATTGNTGELFF. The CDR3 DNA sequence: TGCGCCACGACAGGGAACACCGGGGAGCTGTTTTTT.

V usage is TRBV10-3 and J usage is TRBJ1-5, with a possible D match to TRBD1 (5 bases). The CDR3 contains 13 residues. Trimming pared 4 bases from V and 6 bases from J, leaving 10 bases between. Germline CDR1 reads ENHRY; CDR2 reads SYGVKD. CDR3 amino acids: CAISARDAQPQHF. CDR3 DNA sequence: TGTGCCATCAGTGCCAGGGATGCTCAGCCCCAGCATTTT.

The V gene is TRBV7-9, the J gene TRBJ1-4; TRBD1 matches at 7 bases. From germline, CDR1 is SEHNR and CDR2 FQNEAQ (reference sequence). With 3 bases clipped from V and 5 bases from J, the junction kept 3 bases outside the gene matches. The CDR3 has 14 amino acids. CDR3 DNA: TGTGCCAGCAGCTTTGGCAGGGGGAATGAAAAACTGTTTTTT. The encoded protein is CASSFGRGNEKLFF.

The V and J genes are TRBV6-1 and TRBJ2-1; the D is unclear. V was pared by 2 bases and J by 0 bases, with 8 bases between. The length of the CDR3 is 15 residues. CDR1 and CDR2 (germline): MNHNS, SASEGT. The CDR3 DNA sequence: TGTGCCAGCAGTGAATCATGGAGCTCCTACAATGAGCAGTTCTTC. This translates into CASSESWSSYNEQFF.

CDR3 residues: CASNLVPESYEQYF. DNA for the CDR3: TGTGCCAGCAACCTAGTTCCCGAATCCTACGAGCAGTACTTC. This chain uses TRBV7-2 with TRBJ2-7; D remains ambiguous. V lost 7 bases, J lost 1 base, and 14 bases lay in between. This CDR3 region has 14 residues. Germline V lookup: CDR1 SGHTA, CDR2 FQGNSA.

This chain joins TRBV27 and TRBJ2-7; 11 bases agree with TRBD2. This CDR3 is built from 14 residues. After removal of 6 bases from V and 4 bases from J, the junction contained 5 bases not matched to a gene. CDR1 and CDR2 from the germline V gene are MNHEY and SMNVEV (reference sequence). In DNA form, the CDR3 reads TGTGCCAGCAGGGATCTAGCGGGGGGTTACGAGCAGTACTTC. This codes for CASRDLAGGYEQYF.

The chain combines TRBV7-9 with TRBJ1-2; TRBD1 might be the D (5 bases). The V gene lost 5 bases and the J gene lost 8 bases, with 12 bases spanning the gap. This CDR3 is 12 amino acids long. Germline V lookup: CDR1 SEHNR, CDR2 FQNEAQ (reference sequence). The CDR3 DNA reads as TGTGCCAGCAGCCAGGGTTCCCAAGGCTACACCTTC. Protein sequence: CASSQGSQGYTF.